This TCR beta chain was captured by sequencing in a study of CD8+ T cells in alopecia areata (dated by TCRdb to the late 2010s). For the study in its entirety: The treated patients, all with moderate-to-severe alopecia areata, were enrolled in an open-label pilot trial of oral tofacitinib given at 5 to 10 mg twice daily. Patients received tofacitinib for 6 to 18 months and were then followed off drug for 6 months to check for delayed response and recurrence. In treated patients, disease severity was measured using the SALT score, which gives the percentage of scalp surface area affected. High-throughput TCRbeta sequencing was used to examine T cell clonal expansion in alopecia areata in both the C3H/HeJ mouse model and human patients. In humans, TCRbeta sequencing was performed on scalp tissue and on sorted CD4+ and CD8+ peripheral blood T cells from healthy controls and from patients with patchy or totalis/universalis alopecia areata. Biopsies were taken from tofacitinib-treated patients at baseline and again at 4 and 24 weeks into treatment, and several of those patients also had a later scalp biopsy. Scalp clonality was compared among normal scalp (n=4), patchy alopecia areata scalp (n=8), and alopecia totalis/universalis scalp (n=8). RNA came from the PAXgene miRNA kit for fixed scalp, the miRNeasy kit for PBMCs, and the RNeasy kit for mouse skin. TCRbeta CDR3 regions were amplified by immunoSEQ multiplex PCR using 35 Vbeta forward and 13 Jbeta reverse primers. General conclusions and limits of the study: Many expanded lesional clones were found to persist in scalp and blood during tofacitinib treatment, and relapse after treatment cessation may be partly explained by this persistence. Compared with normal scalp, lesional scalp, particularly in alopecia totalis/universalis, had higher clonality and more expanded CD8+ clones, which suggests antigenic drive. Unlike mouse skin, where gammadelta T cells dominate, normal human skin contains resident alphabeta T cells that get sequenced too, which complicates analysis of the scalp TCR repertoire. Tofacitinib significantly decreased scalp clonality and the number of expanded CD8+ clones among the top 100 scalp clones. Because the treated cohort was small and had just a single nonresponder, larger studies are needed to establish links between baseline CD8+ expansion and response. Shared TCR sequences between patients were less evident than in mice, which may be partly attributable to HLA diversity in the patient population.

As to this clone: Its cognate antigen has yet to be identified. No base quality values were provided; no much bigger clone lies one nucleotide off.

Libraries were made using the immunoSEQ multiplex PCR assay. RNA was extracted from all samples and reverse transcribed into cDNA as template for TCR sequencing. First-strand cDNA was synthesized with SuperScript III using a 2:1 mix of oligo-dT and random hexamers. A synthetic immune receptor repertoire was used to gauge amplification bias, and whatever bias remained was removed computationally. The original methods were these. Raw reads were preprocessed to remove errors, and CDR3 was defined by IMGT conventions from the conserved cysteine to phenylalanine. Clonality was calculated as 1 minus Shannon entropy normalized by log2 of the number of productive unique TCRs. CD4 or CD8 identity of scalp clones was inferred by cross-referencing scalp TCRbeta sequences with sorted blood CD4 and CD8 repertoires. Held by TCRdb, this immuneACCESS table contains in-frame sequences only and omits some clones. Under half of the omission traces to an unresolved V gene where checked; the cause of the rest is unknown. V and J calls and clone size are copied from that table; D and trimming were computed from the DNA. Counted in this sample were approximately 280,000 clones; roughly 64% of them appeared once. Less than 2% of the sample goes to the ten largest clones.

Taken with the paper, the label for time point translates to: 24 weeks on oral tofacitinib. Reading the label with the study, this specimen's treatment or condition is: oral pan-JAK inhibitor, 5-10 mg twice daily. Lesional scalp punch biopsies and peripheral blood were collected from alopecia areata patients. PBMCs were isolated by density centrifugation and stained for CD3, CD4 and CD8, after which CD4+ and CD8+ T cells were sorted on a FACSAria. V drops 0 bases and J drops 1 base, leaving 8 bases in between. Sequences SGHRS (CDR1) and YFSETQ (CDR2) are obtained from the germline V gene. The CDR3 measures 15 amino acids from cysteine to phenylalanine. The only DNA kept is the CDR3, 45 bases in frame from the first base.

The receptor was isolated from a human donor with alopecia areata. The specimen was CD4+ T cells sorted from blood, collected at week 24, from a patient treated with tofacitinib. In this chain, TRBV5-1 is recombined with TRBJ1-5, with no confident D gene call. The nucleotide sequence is TGCGCCAGCAGCTTGGAGGGCGGGAGCAATCAGCCCCAGCATTTT. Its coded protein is CASSLEGGSNQPQHF.